This TCR beta chain is drawn from a study of blood T cell repertoires in COVID-19 (dated by TCRdb to about 2020). At the level of the whole study: The collaborator samples originated in the United States, Italy and Spain and spanned the acute and convalescent phases of COVID-19. The material from the prospective study consisted of cDNA or gDNA derived from T cells, B-cell-depleted T cells, or PBMCs. The dataset comprised deeply sampled blood TCRbeta repertoires from subjects exposed to, actively infected with, or recovered from COVID-19. The repertoires were released in a freely available public database meant as a resource for research on the immune response to SARS-CoV-2. The samples were drawn from two sources: the first 160 participants of the ongoing ImmuneRACE study, and 950 to 1,500 subjects contributed by 6 global collaborators. Nearly every sample came with metadata listing a de-identified subject ID, COVID-19 status, age in years and sex. Where HLA class I and class II types were available, the types were taken from metadata supplied by the sample provider, not from assay-based typing.

Participants in the prospective study were enrolled through a virtual design, were aged about 18 to 100 years, and lived in 20 to 30 United States geographic areas. In the prospective study, participants were assigned to cohorts based on the clinical history participants reported in a screening survey and a study questionnaire. Recovered participants in ImmuneRACE Cohort 3 were defined as having two consecutive negative NP/OP PCR tests, clearance from a healthcare professional, or resolution of symptoms. In the prospective study, mobile phlebotomists collected whole blood, serum and a nasopharyngeal or oropharyngeal swab from each participant. Additional blood draws and questionnaires over an approximately two-month period could optionally be provided by prospective study participants. Before DNA extraction, prospective study blood samples were shipped either frozen or at room temperature. Deletion took 6 bases off V and 4 bases off J, with a span of 12 bases between the germline ends. In the germline V gene, CDR1 corresponds to MDHEN and CDR2 to SYDVKM. Spanning cysteine to phenylalanine, the CDR3 consists of 13 amino acids. Just CDR3 DNA is preserved here, 39 bases in frame from base 1.

What the authors observed across the whole study: Clinical and demographic metadata were provided uncurated, with the amount varying by source and participant.

A note on this clone: Its antigen has not been determined. No qualities accompany the bases; no much larger clone lies one base away.

TCRbeta CDR3 regions were amplified from genomic DNA by means of the immunoSEQ Assay, a bias-controlled multiplex PCR. Under the source paper's analysis protocol: The number of nucleated cells in each sample was estimated from the amplification of reference gene primers within the assay. To quantify the absolute abundance of each unique TCRbeta CDR3 rearrangement, sequence reads were collapsed and filtered. For each sample, productive Simpson clonality was calculated as the square root of Simpson's diversity index over productive rearrangements. TCRdb's version of the immuneACCESS table is confined to in-frame rearrangements and falls short of the full clone set. An unresolved V gene accounts for under half of the shortfall where checked; the remainder is of unknown origin. That table supplies the V and J calls and clone size; D and trimming were determined from the DNA. Within this sample are 250,000 to 350,000 clones, with under 95% of them counted one time only. Roughly 20% of the sample goes to the ten largest clones.

Sequenced material: PBMCs or T cells enriched from blood (not recorded which). The sequence links TRBV28 to TRBJ2-5; the best D guess is TRBD2, with 5 bases matching. This receptor was obtained from a woman aged 25 to 39 who had recovered from COVID-19. The CDR3 loop reads CASRPGLAETQYF. DNA sequence: TGTGCCAGCAGGCCCGGACTTGCAGAGACCCAGTACTTC.